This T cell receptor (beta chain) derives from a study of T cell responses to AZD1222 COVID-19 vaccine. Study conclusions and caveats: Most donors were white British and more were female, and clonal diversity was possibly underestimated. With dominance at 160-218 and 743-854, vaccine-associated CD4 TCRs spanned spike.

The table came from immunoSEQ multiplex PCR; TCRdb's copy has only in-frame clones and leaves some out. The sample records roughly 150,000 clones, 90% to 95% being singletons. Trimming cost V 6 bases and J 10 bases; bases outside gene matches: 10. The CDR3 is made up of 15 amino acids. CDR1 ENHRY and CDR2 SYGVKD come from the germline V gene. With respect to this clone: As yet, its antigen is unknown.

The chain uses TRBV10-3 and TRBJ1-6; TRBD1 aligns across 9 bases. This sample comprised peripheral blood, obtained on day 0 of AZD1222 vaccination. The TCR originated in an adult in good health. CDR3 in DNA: TGTGCCATCAGAAGCCGGGACAGGGTTGGGTCACCCCTCCACTTT. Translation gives CAIRSRDRVGSPLHF.